The clone carrying this TCR beta chain was found once. As originally analysed: Reference gene primers were amplified, and this amplification served to estimate nucleated cell counts. The repertoire was sequenced with immunoSEQ multiplex PCR; TCRdb's copy has only in-frame clones and lacks some. That table supplies the V and J calls and clone size; D and trimming were determined from the DNA. The sample records 150,000 to 200,000 clones, about 85% being singletons. This CDR3 comprises 12 residues. With 7 bases clipped from V and 8 bases from J, the junction kept 2 bases outside the gene matches. These data belong to a study of blood T cell repertoires in COVID-19. For the study at large: Spain, Italy and the United States supplied samples that represented acute and convalescent COVID-19.

The Seattle patients joined while their infection was active and were tracked longitudinally afterward. The chain combines TRBV12-3 or TRBV12-4 with TRBJ1-2; 12 bases fit TRBD1. The TCR originated in a woman in her seventies with COVID-19, enrolled during active disease. Material: peripheral blood. The CDR3 sequence is CASTGQGAGYTF. DNA for the CDR3: TGTGCCAGCACGGGACAGGGGGCGGGCTACACCTTC.